The 17 T cell receptor beta chains listed next were all sequenced from one sample in a study of tumor-infiltrating lymphocytes in primary liver carcinoma. With roughly 540 ng total RNA as template and a constant-region primer, TCR beta cDNA was made. Generation of the TCR beta libraries relied on three nested multiplex PCR rounds using slightly modified ARM-PCR. The first two PCR rounds, roughly 9 cycles each, used TRBV1-TRBV30 forward primers and a C-beta reverse primer. Each CDR3 protein gets one entry after TCRdb re-called the multiplex PCR reads with MiXCR. The repertoire has about 330,000 distinct CDR3 sequences, less than 75% of them found once; the top ten carry under 8%. Germline DNA was also extracted, and blood RNA derived from unsorted whole blood. Input material: peripheral blood. The receptors were sampled from a middle-aged man with primary liver carcinoma and hepatitis B virus infection.

Details on this clonotype: A single base separates this from a much larger clone, so it may be a read error. V gene TRBV28 combines with J gene TRBJ1-6, with D perhaps matching TRBD1 (5 bases). The CDR3 spans 15 residues. V lost 5 bases to trimming and J lost 5 bases, with 13 bases between them. The germline V gene encodes CDR1 MDHEN and CDR2 SYDVKM. Written as DNA, the CDR3 is TGTGCCAGCAGTAAGGGACCGCCTAATAATTCACCCCTCCACTTT. It specifies CASSKGPPNNSPLHF.

This clonotype occurred many times. The chain uses TRBV11-2 and TRBJ2-3; D is perhaps TRBD1 (5 bases). Trimming took off 5 bases at V and 2 bases at J, with 11 bases between the two ends. The germline CDR1 and CDR2 sequences are SGHAT and FQNNGV. CDR3 length: 14 residues. CDR3 bases: TGTGCCAGCAGCCCAGGGAACCCCACAGATACGCAGTATTTT. This codes for CASSPGNPTDTQYF.

On this clonotype itself: Given a much more abundant clone one base away, this may be a read error. The J gene is TRBJ1-5, the V gene TRBV6-1; D gene unclear. Germline CDR1 reads MNHNS; CDR2 reads SASEGT. The CDR3 is 12 amino acids. CDR3: CVSSEPRTPQHF. DNA for the CDR3: TGTGTCAGCAGTGAACCCAGGACTCCCCAGCATTTT.

The CDR3 is CASKTSEIFTDTQYF. The CDR3 DNA sequence: TGTGCCAGCAAGACTAGCGAGATATTTACAGATACGCAGTATTTT. The gene calls are TRBV12-3 or TRBV12-4 and TRBJ2-3, with TRBD2 matching over 8 bases. This CDR3 has 15 residues. V trimming: 7 bases; J trimming: 3 bases; junction bases outside the gene matches: 9.

Notes on this clonotype: The junction departs from the called germline gene at one end, perhaps through a read error. This chain joins TRBV6-5 and TRBJ1-5; 7 bases line up with TRBD1. CDR3 length: 18 amino acids. Germline V lookup: CDR1 MNHEY, CDR2 SVGAGI. CDR3 nucleotide sequence: TGTGCCAGCCAGGGGGAGGGGATGAGCCCTTATAGCAATCAGCCCGAGCATTTT. It codes for CASQGEGMSPYSNQPEHF.

This clonotype was counted many times. This chain links TRBV10-3 with TRBJ2-2, with 13 bases identical to TRBD2. Germline CDR1 and CDR2: ENHRY and SYGVKD. The CDR3 sequence is 17 residues long. J lost 7 bases, V lost 6 bases, and 11 bases had no gene match. The CDR3 is CAIRGLAGASGGGELFF. CDR3 DNA sequence: TGTGCCATCAGAGGACTAGCGGGAGCGAGCGGTGGCGGGGAGCTGTTTTTT.

Notes on this clonotype: One end of the junction varies from germline; a read error may be responsible. J is TRBJ1-1 and V is TRBV4-1, with D uncertain. CDR3 length equals 13 residues. CDR1 is MGHRA, CDR2 YSYEKL, per germline. CDR3 region: CTSSHHLNTEAFF. The CDR3 DNA follows: TGCACCAGCAGCCATCACCTGAACACTGAAGCTTTCTTT.

This sequence joins TRBV14 and TRBJ1-2; 9 positions agree with TRBD1. The germline V gene encodes CDR1 SGHDN and CDR2 FVKESK. J gave up 5 bases and V 8 bases, and 12 bases lay outside the gene matches. This CDR3 region has 15 residues. This CDR3 reads CASADRGDGIYGYTF. The CDR3 bases are TGTGCCAGCGCGGACAGGGGCGATGGGATATATGGCTACACCTTC. The whole variable domain, filled in from reference TRBV14 and TRBJ1-2, reads EAGVTQFPSHSVIEKGQTVTLRCDPISGHDNLYWYRRVMGKEIKFLLHFVKESKQDESGMPNNRFLAERTGGTYSTLKVQPAELEDSGVYFCASADRGDGIYGYTFGSGTRLTVV.

This chain uses TRBV11-2 with TRBJ2-1; no firm D call. V was trimmed by 5 bases and J by 8 bases, leaving 7 bases between them. The CDR3 loop spans 11 amino acids. In germline, CDR1 is SGHAT, CDR2 FQNNGV. The CDR3 sequence: CASSDRDEQFF. CDR3 DNA sequence: TGTGCCAGCAGCGACCGTGATGAGCAGTTCTTC.

This clonotype showed up just a few times. The J gene is TRBJ1-5, the V gene TRBV6-1; D not certain. The length of the CDR3 is 12 residues. In germline, CDR1 is MNHNS, CDR2 SASEGT. Trimming shortened V by 8 bases and J by 6 bases, and 11 bases separated the two germline ends. The CDR3 spells CASSGSPQPQHF. CDR3 sequence (DNA): TGTGCCAGCTCGGGGTCTCCTCAGCCCCAGCATTTT.

This clonotype was recorded only once. The junction shows a germline mismatch at one end, possibly a read error. The chain recombines TRBV13 with TRBJ2-7, with D unresolved. Germline assignment: CDR1 PRHDT and CDR2 FYEKMQ (reference sequence). The CDR3 is 11 residues long. For the CDR3, the DNA is TGTGCCAGCAGCTTAGGGTATGAGCGGTACTTC. It encodes CASSLGYERYF.

Comments on this clonotype: The junction and the germline gene differ at one end; a read error may be behind it. The chain links TRBV11-2 to TRBJ1-1; D gene uncertain. The CDR3 length is 13 residues. Germline loops: CDR1 SGHAT, CDR2 FQNNGV. CDR3 loop: CTSNPTRNTEAFF. Here the CDR3 DNA reads TGTACCAGCAACCCAACAAGAAACACTGAAGCTTTCTTT.

The chain carries TRBV11-2 and TRBJ2-1, with D maybe TRBD1 (5 bases). V lost 5 bases and J lost 6, with 17 bases in between. The CDR3 totals 15 residues. The V gene's germline CDR1 is SGHAT and CDR2 FQNNGV. Here the CDR3 DNA reads TGTGCCAGCAGCCTTGGGATAGGGGCCTGCAATGAGCAGTTCTTC. This sequence encodes CASSLGIGACNEQFF.

J is TRBJ2-4 and V is TRBV4-3; D is uncertain. Germline lookup yields CDR1 LGHNA and CDR2 YSLEER. The CDR3 runs 14 residues. Trimming removed 9 bases at V and 0 bases at J, with 12 bases between. The CDR3 is CASPPRLAKNIQYF. CDR3 nucleotide sequence: TGCGCCAGTCCGCCCAGGCTAGCCAAAAACATTCAGTACTTC.

A note on this clonotype: A much larger clone differs by one base, so this may be a read error. V gene TRBV6-5 combines with J gene TRBJ2-1, with D possibly TRBD1 on 5 matching bases. The CDR3 loop spans 15 amino acids. The V and J ends lost 6 bases and 1 base respectively, with 13 bases between them. The germline V gene encodes CDR1 MNHEY and CDR2 SVGAGI. The CDR3 nucleotides read TGTGCCAGCAGGTCCTCAGGGTGGTCCTACAATGAGCAGTTCTTC. Translated, it gives CASRSSGWSYNEQFF.

For this clonotype: This is likely a read error, given that the CDR3 carries no conserved phenylalanine or tryptophan at its end. J is TRBJ2-1 and V is TRBV6-5; 11 nucleotides match TRBD2. CDR1 and CDR2 (germline): MNHEY, SVGAGI. The length of the CDR3 is 15 residues. The CDR3 loop reads CDSSPTSGSSNEQFI. In DNA, the CDR3 is TGTGACAGCAGCCCTACTAGCGGGAGCTCAAATGAGCAGTTCATC.

To note about this clonotype: A much larger clone differs from this one at a single base, so this may be a read error. V gene TRBV5-6 combines with J gene TRBJ1-3, with D tentatively TRBD1 (5 bases). This CDR3 is built from 18 residues. Germline CDR1 SGHDT, CDR2 YYEEEE. CDR3 sequence reads: CTSSLVGRGRLSGNTIYF. The CDR3 nucleotides are TGTACCAGCAGCTTGGTTGGAAGGGGCCGGCTCTCTGGAAACACCATATATTTT. Full variable domain (missing parts from reference TRBV5-6 and TRBJ1-3): DAGVTQSPTHLIKTRGQQVTLRCSPKSGHDTVSWYQQALGQGPQFIFQYYEEEERQRGNFPDRFSGHQFPNYSSELNVNALLLGDSALYLCTSSLVGRGRLSGNTIYFGEGSWLTVV.